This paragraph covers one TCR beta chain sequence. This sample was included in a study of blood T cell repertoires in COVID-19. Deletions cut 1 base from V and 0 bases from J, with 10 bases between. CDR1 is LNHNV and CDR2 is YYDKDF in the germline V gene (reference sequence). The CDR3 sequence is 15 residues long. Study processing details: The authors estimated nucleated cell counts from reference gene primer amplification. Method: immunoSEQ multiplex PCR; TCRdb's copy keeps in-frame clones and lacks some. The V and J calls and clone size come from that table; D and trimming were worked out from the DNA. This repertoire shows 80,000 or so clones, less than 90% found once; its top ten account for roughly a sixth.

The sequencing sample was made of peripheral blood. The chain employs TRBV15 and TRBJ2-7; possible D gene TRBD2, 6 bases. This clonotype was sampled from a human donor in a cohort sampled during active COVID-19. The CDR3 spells CATSRAGTPSYEQYF. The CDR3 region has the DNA TGTGCCACCAGCAGAGCGGGGACTCCCTCCTACGAGCAGTACTTC. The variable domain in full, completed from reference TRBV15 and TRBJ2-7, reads DAMVIQNPRYQVTQFGKPVTLSCSQTLNHNVMYWYQQKSSQAPKLLFHYYDKDFNNEADTPDNFQSRRPNTSFCFLDIRSPGLGDTAMYLCATSRAGTPSYEQYFGPGTRLTVT.